The entry that follows covers one TCR beta chain sequence. There is no known antigen for this receptor. No base quality values were provided; no much bigger clone lies one nucleotide off. The data belong to a study of blood T cell repertoires in COVID-19 (dated by TCRdb to 2018 to 2021). Concerning the study at large: Samples from collaborators originated in the United States, Italy and Spain and spanned both the acute and convalescent phases of COVID-19. The material from the prospective study consisted of cDNA or gDNA derived from T cells, B-cell-depleted T cells, or PBMCs. A freely available public database, intended as a resource for researchers studying the immune response to SARS-CoV-2, is where the repertoires were released. Where HLA class I and class II types were available, the types were taken from metadata supplied by the sample provider, not from assay-based typing. Nearly every sample came with metadata listing a de-identified subject ID, COVID-19 status, age in years and sex. Deeply sampled blood TCRbeta repertoires from subjects exposed to, actively infected with, or recovered from COVID-19 were included in the dataset. Samples were obtained from the ongoing ImmuneRACE study (first 160 participants) and from 1,254 subjects provided by 6 global collaborators. On the study overall, not on this receptor specifically: How much clinical and demographic metadata was included differed by source and by participant, and the metadata was provided uncurated.

CDR3 length: 17 amino acids, cysteine to phenylalanine. The CDR3 DNA has 51 bases and is translated from base 1. Cut back by 0 bases and 2 bases, the V and J ends lie 15 bases apart. CDR1 SGHRS and CDR2 YFSETQ are derived from the germline V gene. Enrolling through a virtual design, the prospective study's participants ranged in age from roughly 18 to 95 years and lived across 20 to 25 United States geographic areas. In the prospective study, participants were assigned to cohorts based on the clinical history participants reported in a screening survey and a study questionnaire. In the prospective study, mobile phlebotomists collected whole blood, serum and a nasopharyngeal or oropharyngeal swab from each participant. Prospective study participants could optionally give additional blood draws and questionnaires over a roughly two-month period. Blood samples from the prospective study were shipped frozen or at room temperature prior to DNA extraction.

TCRbeta CDR3 regions were amplified from genomic DNA using the immunoSEQ Assay, a bias-controlled multiplex PCR. Per the authors' processing: Nucleated cell counts per sample were estimated from amplification of reference gene primers within the assay. Sequence reads were collapsed and filtered to measure the absolute abundance of every unique TCRbeta CDR3 rearrangement. Productive Simpson clonality was computed per sample as the square root of Simpson's diversity index over productive rearrangements. TCRdb mirrors the immuneACCESS table, restricted to in-frame sequences. Some clones are absent from its copies; in checked studies, under half trace to an unresolved V gene, and the reason for the others is unknown. V and J calls and clone size are copied from that table; D and trimming were computed from the DNA. For this sample there are 250,000 to 300,000 clones; around 90% appear just once. The ten biggest clones cover 2.3% of the sample.

The sequence came from a woman aged 40 to 50 with acute COVID-19. What was sequenced was PBMCs or T cells enriched from blood (not recorded which). The chain is encoded by TRBV5-1 joined to TRBJ1-3, with no confidently assigned D gene. The CDR3 region has the sequence CASSLEPASSPGNTIYF. The DNA sequence follows: TGCGCCAGCAGCTTGGAGCCAGCGTCGAGCCCTGGAAACACCATATATTTT. Reference TRBV5-1 and TRBJ1-3 proteins supply the regions before and after the CDR3; the full variable domain is: KAGVTQTPRYLIKTRGQQVTLSCSPISGHRSVSWYQQTPGQGLQFLFEYFSETQRNKGNFPGRFSGRQFSNSRSEMNVSTLELGDSALYLCASSLEPASSPGNTIYFGEGSWLTVV.